This T cell receptor beta chain is drawn from a study of blood T cell repertoires in COVID-19. Profiled with immunoSEQ multiplex PCR; TCRdb holds only in-frame clones, not every one. Here the sample spans some 130,000 clones, 70% to 80% being singletons. There are 16 residues in the CDR3. V lost 5 bases and J 0 bases, leaving 13 bases between the germline ends. Germline CDR1 is SGHTA and CDR2 is FQGTGA. The sequence came from a man in his 60s who had recovered from COVID-19. The gene calls are TRBV7-3 and TRBJ2-2; no definite D call. Sequencing was performed on peripheral blood. This chain's CDR3 is CASSVNSPPNTGELFF. The CDR3 DNA reads TGTGCCAGCAGCGTCAACAGCCCTCCGAACACCGGGGAGCTGTTTTTT.